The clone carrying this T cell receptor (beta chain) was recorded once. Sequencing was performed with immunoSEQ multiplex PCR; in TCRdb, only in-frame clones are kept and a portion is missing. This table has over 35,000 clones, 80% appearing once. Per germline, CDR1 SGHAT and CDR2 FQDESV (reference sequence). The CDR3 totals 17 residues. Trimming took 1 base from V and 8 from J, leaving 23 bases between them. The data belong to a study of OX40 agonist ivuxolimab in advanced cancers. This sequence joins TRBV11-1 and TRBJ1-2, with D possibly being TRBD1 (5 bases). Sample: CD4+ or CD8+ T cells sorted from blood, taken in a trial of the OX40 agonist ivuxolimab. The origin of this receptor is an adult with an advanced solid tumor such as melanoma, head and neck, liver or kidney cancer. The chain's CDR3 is CASSLDMGAGRSGGYTF. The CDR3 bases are TGTGCCAGCAGCTTAGATATGGGCGCAGGGCGTTCGGGGGGCTACACCTTC. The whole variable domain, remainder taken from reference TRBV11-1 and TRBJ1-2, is EAEVAQSPRYKITEKSQAVAFWCDPISGHATLYWYRQILGQGPELLVQFQDESVVDDSQLPKDRFSAERLKGVDSTLKIQPAELGDSAMYLCASSLDMGAGRSGGYTFGSGTRLTVV.